The T cell receptor (beta chain) described here comes from a study of human T cells and chemical hapten exposure (dated by TCRdb to the early 2020s). Some background on the complete study: For sensitization, 2% DPC in acetone was applied to a roughly 2 cm by roughly 2 cm area of upper inner arm skin. Weekly therapeutic DPC doses were additionally applied to the scalp of patients throughout the approximately 23-week study period. Patch testing was done on the upper back using Finn chambers containing 0.01% DPC, and results were scored after 6 days according to International Contact Dermatitis Research Group standards. Alopecia areata with under or over 50% scalp involvement, alopecia totalis and alopecia universalis were represented in the patient cohort, which was mostly female. The libraries were sequenced as a pool, and the TCR yield per sample differed mostly because of small variations in library volumes within the pool. The study tracked peripheral blood TCR repertoire changes in vivo during primary and secondary sensitization to the hapten diphenylcyclopropenone (DPC) in alopecia patients. Blood samples were taken from patients before sensitization (week 0) and then at 2, 6 and about 24 weeks after DPC sensitization. Under 30 alopecia patients gave blood for TCR sequencing at one to four time points (pre-sensitization, 2, 6 and 24 weeks). General study outcomes and caveats: Significantly more large CDR3 similarity clusters were formed by expanded TCRs than by pre-sensitization or healthy control sets, consistent with antigen-driven responses. The number of PT1 expanded TCRs positively correlated with patch test score, significant at thresholds 8, 16 and 32 but not 4. Because every patient had alopecia, a presumed autoimmune disease, the patients' immune response might differ from that of healthy individuals. Repeated subsampling changed both the strength of the expansion versus patch-test correlation and the threshold at which that correlation became significant. No change with DPC sensitization was found in the number of TCRs above 1 in 1000 frequency, and no evidence of global repertoire structure alterations was found.

Interpreted using the paper, the time point label stands for: pre-sensitization, week 0. This specimen's treatment or condition label, interpreted: therapeutic diphenylcyclopropenone sensitization with weekly scalp DPC. Blood at each patch-test visit was drawn before the patch test was applied. Patients were eligible if aged 18 to 70, diagnosed with alopecia and judged suitable for DPC therapy, and pregnant patients were excluded. Unfractionated whole blood was collected in Tempus Blood RNA tubes, and total RNA was extracted from that blood. From a lookup of the germline V gene, CDR1 and CDR2 are SGHDN and FVKESK. Germline trimming amounts to 4 bases on V and 6 bases on J, with 12 as the count of junction bases outside the gene matches. Inclusive of the bounding cysteine and phenylalanine, the CDR3 is 15 residues long. The DNA shown is the 45-base CDR3, in frame from base 1. As for this clonotype: It has no known antigen specificity. Base-call qualities are not available, and no considerably larger clone is one nucleotide away.

Receptor amplification or capture employed RACE. Sequenced on a NextSeq 500. During library preparation, unique molecular identifiers were attached to individual cDNA molecules so that TCRs could be counted in a quantitative, reproducible way. From each blood RNA sample, both TCR alpha and TCR beta chains were sequenced. As for how the authors treated the data: Samples had a median of 95,638 TCRs, with a range from 23,224 to 690,600. The Decombinator software suite was used to annotate the V, J and CDR3 of the TCR reads. For PS versus PT1 abundance plots, all samples were subsampled to the same number of TCRs (28,000). TCRs were defined as expanded if absent before sensitization and observed at least eight times at the 2-week time point. The public reads were reprocessed in TCRdb via fastp at Q25 and MiXCR, keeping in-frame beta chains. Entries that share a CDR3 protein sequence are merged under the most common genes and DNA. In this record, the V and J calls reflect TCRdb's handling and not the investigators' own analysis. The table for this sample lists around 330,000 distinct CDR3 sequences; 4.5% to 7% of them were counted only once. Jointly, the top ten make up around 8.6% of the sample.

The clonotype originates from a woman in her late teens or twenties with alopecia areata. Some clones in this sample may be carry-over from other donors' samples. Here the chain combines TRBV14 and TRBJ2-7, with 7 junctional bases fitting TRBD2. The material sequenced was whole blood, taken in connection with sensitization to the hapten diphenylcyclopropenone (DPC). The nucleotide sequence reads as follows: TGTGCCAGCAGCCCCCCCGGGACTACTTCTGCCGAGCAGTACTTC. Translated, this is CASSPPGTTSAEQYF.